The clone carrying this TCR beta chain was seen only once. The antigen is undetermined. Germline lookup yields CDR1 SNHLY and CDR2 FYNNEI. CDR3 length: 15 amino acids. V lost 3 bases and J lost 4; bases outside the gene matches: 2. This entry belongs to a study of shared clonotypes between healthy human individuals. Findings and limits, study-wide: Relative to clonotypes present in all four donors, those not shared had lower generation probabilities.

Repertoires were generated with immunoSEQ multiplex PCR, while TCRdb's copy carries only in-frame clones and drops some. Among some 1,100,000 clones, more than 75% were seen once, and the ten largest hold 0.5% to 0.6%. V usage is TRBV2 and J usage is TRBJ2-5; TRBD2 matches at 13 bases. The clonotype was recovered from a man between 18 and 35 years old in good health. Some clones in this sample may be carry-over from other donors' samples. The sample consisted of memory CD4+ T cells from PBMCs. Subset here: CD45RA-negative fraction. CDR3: CASSDGLAGVETQYF. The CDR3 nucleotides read TGTGCCAGCAGTGATGGACTAGCGGGAGTAGAGACCCAGTACTTC.